The 10 T cell receptor gamma chains listed next were all sequenced from one sample in a study of gamma delta lymphoproliferative disorders and STAT genes. The receptor sequences were amplified from genomic DNA of peripheral blood mononuclear cells. TCRdb repeated clone calling on the multiplex PCR reads with CATT. The sample yields more than 2,000 gamma-chain clones, approximately 12% seen once. Sequenced sample: blood. These receptors were collected from a human donor in good health.

Judged by abundance, this clone is large. Other DNA sequences in the same sample also yield this CDR3. This rearrangement joins TRGV4 to TRGJ1 or TRGJ2. TCRdb is silent on the J gene; assignment here came from matching the DNA to germline. Per the germline V gene, CDR1 is EGSTGY and CDR2 is YDSYTSSV. This CDR3 is 13 amino acids long. The ends lost 1 base at V and 1 base at J; junction bases unmatched: 1. CDR3 in amino acids: CATWDGNYYKKLF. The CDR3 DNA reads TGTGCCACCTGGGATGGAAATTATTATAAGAAACTCTTT.

This clone is medium-sized within its sample. V usage is TRGV10 and J usage is TRGJ1 or TRGJ2. Here the J gene was assigned by germline matching of the DNA, as TCRdb has none. TRGV10 is an ORF, with its function uncertain. The trim removed 8 bases at V and 0 bases at J, leaving 5 bases unmatched. The CDR3 sequence is 13 residues long. The CDR3 nucleotides are TGTGCTGCGTGGGCCTTGAATTATTATAAGAAACTCTTT. Its translation: CAAWALNYYKKLF.

This clone is labeled as medium-sized (0.01 to 0.1%). This rearrangement joins TRGV2 to TRGJP2. Matching the DNA to germline supplied the J gene, which TCRdb does not give. Germline CDR1 is EGSNGY and CDR2 is YDSYNSKV. Germline trimming cut 4 bases from V and 8 bases from J; bases unmatched to any gene: 7. CDR3 length equals 13 residues. CDR3 amino acids: CATWESGDWIKTF. The CDR3 DNA is TGTGCCACCTGGGAGAGTGGGGATTGGATCAAGACGTTT.

The V gene reported is TRGV4; the J gene is uncalled. This CDR3 has 11 residues. CDR1 and CDR2 from the germline V gene are EGSTGY and YDSYTSSV. The CDR3 DNA reads TGTGCCACCTGGGATGGGCCAGGGGGGCTCTTT. Its protein product is CATWDGPGGLF.

This chain uses TRGV4 with TRGJ1 or TRGJ2. The J gene is absent in TCRdb and was assigned here via DNA matching to germline. J gave up 3 bases and V 9 bases, and 5 bases lay outside the gene matches. The germline gives CDR1 EGSTGY, CDR2 YDSYTSSV. This CDR3 contains 11 residues. CDR3 in amino acids: CATPCYYKKLF. The CDR3 coding sequence is TGTGCCACCCCTTGTTATTATAAGAAACTCTTT.

This clone is termed medium-sized. The chain employs TRGV2 and TRGJP2. The J gene is absent in TCRdb and was assigned here via DNA matching to germline. The CDR3 spans 13 residues. CDR1 is EGSNGY and CDR2 is YDSYNSKV in the germline V gene. J lost 5 bases, V lost 6 bases, and 6 bases had no gene match. The CDR3 loop is CATWLVSDWIKTF. CDR3 coding DNA: TGTGCCACCTGGTTAGTGAGTGATTGGATCAAGACGTTT.

This clone is classed as medium-sized. The V gene is TRGV2, the J gene TRGJ1 or TRGJ2. TCRdb leaves out the J gene; it was filled in here by matching the DNA to germline. With V trimmed by 2 bases and J by 8 bases, 3 bases remained unmatched. CDR1 and CDR2 (germline): EGSNGY, YDSYNSKV. This CDR3 is built from 11 residues. CDR3 bases: TGTGCCACCTGGGACGCTCATAAGAAACTCTTT. As protein: CATWDAHKKLF.

This clone was seen a single time. It is unclear where the CDR3 begins or ends on the DNA, so no DNA is shown, and the CDR3 is as TCRdb lists it. TRGV11 is the V gene, and the J gene was not called. TRGV11 belongs to the ORF category, with a function that is uncertain. Termini included, the CDR3 measures 14 amino acids. This CDR3 is CTTVPAGLDYKKLF.

This clone is judged medium-sized. The genes are TRGV4 and TRGJ1 or TRGJ2. Assignment of the J gene here rests on matching the DNA to germline, because TCRdb gives none. The trim removed 3 bases at V and 0 bases at J, leaving 5 bases unmatched. Germline CDR1 and CDR2: EGSTGY and YDSYTSSV. The CDR3 is made up of 14 amino acids. The CDR3 region is CATWDSLNYYKKLF. The DNA of the CDR3 is TGTGCCACCTGGGATAGTCTGAATTATTATAAGAAACTCTTT.

By share, this clone ranks as medium-sized (0.01 to 0.1%). The CDR3 coding sequence is TGTGCCACCTGGGATAGGGCAATTGAAAATTATAAGAAACTCTTT. Translation gives CATWDRAIENYKKLF. The chain employs TRGV8 and TRGJ1 or TRGJ2. TCRdb is silent on the J gene; assignment here came from matching the DNA to germline. CDR1 and CDR2 from the germline V gene are VENAVY and YDSYNSRV. The V and J ends lost 0 bases and 5 bases, in that order; junction bases with no gene match: 10. CDR3 length: 15 residues.